These 28 T cell receptor beta chains were sequenced from one sample in a study of T cell changes during pregnancy in multiple sclerosis. Profiling relied on immunoSEQ multiplex PCR, and the TCRdb table lists in-frame clones only, not all of them. The repertoire has 50,000 to 60,000 clones, 75% to 95% of them found once; the top ten carry 3% to 4%. The material was peripheral blood, obtained after pregnancy. The source is a female donor in good health, enrolled as a control in a pregnancy study.

J is TRBJ2-7 and V is TRBV7-2; tentatively, D is TRBD1 (8 bases). The germline V and J ends were trimmed by 5 bases and 6 bases, with 14 bases remaining between them. The germline V gene encodes CDR1 SGHTA and CDR2 FQGNSA. This CDR3 comprises 13 residues. CDR3 nucleotides: TGTGCCAGCAGCCCGACAGGGGAGGGCGAGCAGTACTTC. Encoded protein: CASSPTGEGEQYF.

The J gene is TRBJ2-7, the V gene TRBV2; TRBD1 agrees at 11 bases. Looked up from germline, CDR1 is SNHLY and CDR2 is FYNNEI. The V and J ends lost 3 bases and 2 bases, in that order; junction bases with no gene match: 3. The length of the CDR3 is 15 residues. The CDR3 sequence is CASSEDRGLTYEQYF. As DNA, the CDR3 is TGTGCCAGCAGTGAGGACAGGGGGCTAACCTACGAGCAGTACTTC. Full variable domain (missing parts from reference TRBV2 and TRBJ2-7): EPEVTQTPSHQVTQMGQEVILRCVPISNHLYFYWYRQILGQKVEFLVSFYNNEISEKSEIFDDQFSVERPDGSNFTLKIRSTKLEDSAMYFCASSEDRGLTYEQYFGPGTRLTVT.

The genes are TRBV11-3 and TRBJ2-1, with 7 bases fitting TRBD1. This CDR3 comprises 13 residues. Germline CDR1 and CDR2: SGHNT and YENEEA. V shed 4 bases and J 6 bases; nucleotides not matched to a gene: 3. The DNA of the CDR3 is TGTGCCAGCAGCTCATACAGGGGCAATGAGCAGTTCTTC. Translation: CASSSYRGNEQFF.

V and J are TRBV23-1 and TRBJ1-1; D might be TRBD1 (5 bases). TRBV23-1 is recorded as an ORF, its role being uncertain. Trimming shortened V by 0 bases and J by 2 bases, and 16 bases separated the two germline ends. The CDR3 totals 17 residues. CDR3 amino acids: CASSQSKQGGLNTEAFF. In nucleotides, the CDR3 is TGCGCCAGCAGTCAATCGAAGCAGGGAGGACTAAACACTGAAGCTTTCTTT.

The V call is TRBV7-9, the J call TRBJ1-1; possibly TRBD1 for D (5 bases). There are 12 residues in the CDR3. CDR1 and CDR2 from the germline V gene are SEHNR and FQNEAQ (reference sequence). The CDR3 region is CADQGIDTEAFF. The CDR3 nucleotides read TGTGCGGATCAGGGTATTGACACTGAAGCTTTCTTT.

This chain joins TRBV28 and TRBJ2-3; TRBD1 aligns across 8 bases. CDR1 is MDHEN, CDR2 SYDVKM, per germline. CDR3 length: 14 amino acids. V was pared by 9 bases and J by 1 base, with 6 bases of the junction left unmatched. CDR3: CASWWGQGTDTQYF. The CDR3 bases are TGTGCCAGTTGGTGGGGACAGGGCACAGATACGCAGTATTTT.

The chain links TRBV2 to TRBJ2-3; 9 positions match TRBD1. The CDR3 covers 14 residues. Germline trimming cut 7 bases from V and 1 base from J; bases unmatched to any gene: 3. Germline V gives CDR1 SNHLY, CDR2 FYNNEI. The CDR3 DNA is TGTGCCAGCACCTGGACAGGGGGCACAGATACGCAGTATTTT. Residues: CASTWTGGTDTQYF. Complete variable domain (other parts from reference TRBV2 and TRBJ2-3): EPEVTQTPSHQVTQMGQEVILRCVPISNHLYFYWYRQILGQKVEFLVSFYNNEISEKSEIFDDQFSVERPDGSNFTLKIRSTKLEDSAMYFCASTWTGGTDTQYFGPGTRLTVL.

This chain uses TRBV7-2 with TRBJ2-7; D is possibly TRBD2 (6 bases). The germline V gene has CDR1 SGHTA and CDR2 FQGNSA. CDR3 length: 15 amino acids. V lost 1 base and J lost 1, with 11 bases in between. CDR3 sequence: CASSLVRGLSYEQYF. The CDR3 DNA sequence: TGTGCCAGCAGCTTAGTACGCGGACTATCCTACGAGCAGTACTTC. Looking up the rest from reference TRBV7-2 and TRBJ2-7 gives the full variable domain: GAGVSQSPSNKVTEKGKDVELRCDPISGHTALYWYRQSLGQGLEFLIYFQGNSAPDKSGLPSDRFSAERTGGSVSTLTIQRTQQEDSAVYLCASSLVRGLSYEQYFGPGTRLTVT.

The V gene is TRBV4-2, the J gene TRBJ2-7; 10 bases match TRBD2. The trim removed 0 bases at V and 5 bases at J, leaving 4 bases unmatched. The CDR3 length is 15 residues. The germline CDR1 and CDR2 sequences are LGHNA and YNFKEQ. Here the CDR3 DNA reads TGTGCCAGCAGCCAAGAAGCGGGAGGGCCTAACGAGCAGTACTTC. Protein: CASSQEAGGPNEQYF.

This clone was recorded once. This chain links TRBV11-1 with TRBJ1-5; D remains ambiguous. This CDR3 has 13 amino acids. The V gene lost 5 bases and the J gene lost 8 bases, with 13 bases spanning the gap. CDR1 SGHAT and CDR2 FQDESV come from the germline V gene (reference sequence). For the CDR3, the DNA is TGTGCCAGCAGCGCTAACCGCTATGAGCCCCAGCATTTT. Amino acids: CASSANRYEPQHF.

The J gene is TRBJ2-7, the V gene TRBV5-1; 9 bases map to TRBD1. The CDR3 is made up of 13 amino acids. Germline CDR1 SGHRS, CDR2 YFSETQ. The trim removed 4 bases at V and 5 bases at J, leaving 4 bases unmatched. The CDR3 coding sequence is TGCGCCAGCAGCAGGACAGGGGAAAACGAGCAGTACTTC. Translating gives CASSRTGENEQYF.

The chain has TRBV11-3 and TRBJ2-3; TRBD1 is a possible D gene (6 bases). CDR3 size: 15 residues. Germline values: CDR1 SGHNT, CDR2 YENEEA. Trimming took off 6 bases at V and 4 bases at J, with 17 bases between the two ends. DNA of the CDR3: TGTGCCAGCAGTCTCCTTAGCAGGGGTCCAGATACGCAGTATTTT. This sequence encodes CASSLLSRGPDTQYF.

This chain uses TRBV5-1 with TRBJ1-1, with D perhaps matching TRBD1 (5 bases). Trimming stripped 6 bases from V and 1 base from J, with 10 bases between. Germline CDR1 reads SGHRS; CDR2 reads YFSETQ. This CDR3 contains 13 residues. This CDR3 reads CASTWGENTEAFF. The CDR3 coding sequence is TGCGCCAGCACCTGGGGGGAGAACACTGAAGCTTTCTTT.

This clone was counted only a few times. The chain carries TRBV5-1 and TRBJ1-1; no definite D call. The V end was cut by 0 bases, the J end by 1 base, with 7 bases between. The CDR3 extends over 14 amino acids. In germline, CDR1 is SGHRS, CDR2 YFSETQ. CDR3 sequence reads: CASSLAGENTEAFF. CDR3 coding DNA: TGCGCCAGCAGCTTGGCGGGAGAGAACACTGAAGCTTTCTTT.

J is TRBJ2-5 and V is TRBV9, with 8 bases fitting TRBD2. V gave up 5 bases and J gave up 4 bases; unmatched junction bases: 10. Germline lookup yields CDR1 SGDLS and CDR2 YYNGEE. The CDR3 sequence is 15 residues long. CDR3 region: CASSRSGSLGETQYF. The CDR3 DNA reads TGTGCCAGCAGTCGGAGCGGGAGCCTGGGAGAGACCCAGTACTTC.

The rearrangement joins TRBV9 to TRBJ1-2; possibly TRBD1 for D (6 bases). CDR1 and CDR2 from the germline V gene are SGDLS and YYNGEE. Trimming stripped 3 bases from V and 5 bases from J, with 14 bases between. The CDR3 covers 14 residues. In DNA form, the CDR3 reads TGTGCCAGCAGCGGGACAGCGGAAATGTATGGCTACACCTTC. Protein product: CASSGTAEMYGYTF.

V is TRBV28 and J is TRBJ1-3; a weak D match, TRBD1 (5 bases). Between the trimmed V and J ends, which lost 1 base and 0 bases, there was a span of 16 bases. This CDR3 spans 18 amino acids. Germline CDR1 MDHEN, CDR2 SYDVKM. DNA for the CDR3: TGTGCCAGCAGTTTATCCGACAGACTTAGTAGCTCTGGAAACACCATATATTTT. This translates into CASSLSDRLSSSGNTIYF.

V usage is TRBV10-3 and J usage is TRBJ2-1, with 9 bases lining up with TRBD1. The ends lost 4 bases at V and 6 bases at J; junction bases unmatched: 4. CDR1 and CDR2 from the germline V gene are ENHRY and SYGVKD. The CDR3 length is 14 residues. The chain's CDR3 is CAISGGTGINEQFF. CDR3 DNA sequence: TGTGCCATCAGTGGTGGGACAGGGATCAATGAGCAGTTCTTC.

About this clone: This CDR3 is also generated by other DNA sequences in the sample. This chain links TRBV5-6 with TRBJ2-7, with D possibly being TRBD2 (5 bases). Between the trimmed V and J ends, which lost 0 bases and 3 bases, there was a span of 16 bases. There are 16 residues in the CDR3. The germline CDR1 and CDR2 sequences are SGHDT and YYEEEE. The CDR3 bases are TGTGCCAGCAGCTTGGTTAGTGGGGAGTGGGACTACGAGCAGTACTTC. It specifies CASSLVSGEWDYEQYF. The full variable domain, its missing parts supplied by reference TRBV5-6 and TRBJ2-7, is DAGVTQSPTHLIKTRGQQVTLRCSPKSGHDTVSWYQQALGQGPQFIFQYYEEEERQRGNFPDRFSGHQFPNYSSELNVNALLLGDSALYLCASSLVSGEWDYEQYFGPGTRLTVT.

The gene calls are TRBV9 and TRBJ1-2; a weak D match, TRBD1 (6 bases). V gave up 10 bases and J gave up 5 bases, with 15 bases separating them. This CDR3 has 12 amino acids. Germline values: CDR1 SGDLS, CDR2 YYNGEE. The CDR3 loop reads CARRGGDYGYTF. The CDR3 DNA reads as TGTGCCCGTCGGGGGGGCGATTATGGCTACACCTTC.

The chain has TRBV7-9 and TRBJ2-1, with 7 bases fitting TRBD2. V was pared by 2 bases and J by 5 bases, with 3 bases of the junction left unmatched. The CDR3 loop spans 14 amino acids. CDR1 is SEHNR and CDR2 is FQNEAQ in the germline V gene (reference sequence). The DNA of the CDR3 is TGTGCCAGCAGCTTATCGGGAGGCAACAATGAGCAGTTCTTC. It specifies CASSLSGGNNEQFF. Combining the CDR3 with reference TRBV7-9 and TRBJ2-1 gives the whole variable domain DTGVSQNPRHKITKRGQNVTFRCDPISEHNRLYWYRQTLGQGPEFLTYFQNEAQLEKSRLLSDRFSAERPKGSFSTLEIQRTEQGDSAMYLCASSLSGGNNEQFFGPGTRLTVL.

In DNA, the CDR3 is TGTGCCAGCAGCACGACATCCATGAACACTGAAGCTTTCTTT. Translating gives CASSTTSMNTEAFF. J is TRBJ1-1 and V is TRBV7-9; D gene unclear. The CDR3 has 14 residues. Trimming took off 5 bases at V and 0 bases at J, with 10 bases between the two ends. In germline, CDR1 is SEHNR, CDR2 FQNEAQ (reference sequence).

This chain links TRBV18 with TRBJ1-2; D remains ambiguous. Germline CDR1 KGHSH, CDR2 LQKENI. The CDR3 loop spans 13 amino acids. V lost 5 bases and J 10 bases, leaving 17 bases between the germline ends. The DNA for the CDR3 is TGTGCCAGCTCAACTTCGGGGTTTCGGGACTACACCTTC. It specifies CASSTSGFRDYTF.

J is TRBJ2-5 and V is TRBV7-8; TRBD2 aligns across 8 bases. Germline V gene lookup returns CDR1 SGHVS and CDR2 FQNEAQ. The CDR3 consists of 16 residues. After removal of 8 bases from V and 2 bases from J, the junction contained 13 bases not matched to a gene. CDR3 sequence (DNA): TGTGCCAGCCGTAGACGGGTTAGCGGGATTCAAGAGACCCAGTACTTC. Translation gives CASRRRVSGIQETQYF.

The chain carries TRBV5-4 and TRBJ1-1; D call uncertain. CDR1 SGHNT and CDR2 YYREEE come from the germline V gene (reference sequence). V was pared by 1 base and J by 4 bases, with 17 bases between. This CDR3 contains 16 residues. CDR3 region: CASSLQPRQESTEAFF. CDR3 coding DNA: TGTGCCAGCAGCTTGCAACCCAGGCAAGAGAGCACTGAAGCTTTCTTT.

V usage is TRBV2 and J usage is TRBJ2-2; TRBD2 aligns across 12 bases. CDR1 SNHLY and CDR2 FYNNEI come from the germline V gene. The CDR3 has 17 amino acids. V trimming: 5 bases; J trimming: 4 bases; junction bases outside the gene matches: 8. Here the CDR3 DNA reads TGTGCCAGCAGTTGGGCTAGCGGGAGGGCTCTCACCGGGGAGCTGTTTTTT. Amino acids: CASSWASGRALTGELFF. Full variable domain (remainder filled in from reference TRBV2 and TRBJ2-2): EPEVTQTPSHQVTQMGQEVILRCVPISNHLYFYWYRQILGQKVEFLVSFYNNEISEKSEIFDDQFSVERPDGSNFTLKIRSTKLEDSAMYFCASSWASGRALTGELFFGEGSRLTVL.

The gene calls are TRBV6-5 and TRBJ2-6; possible D gene TRBD2, 5 bases. The CDR3 has 16 residues. Germline CDR1 and CDR2: MNHEY and SVGAGI. V gave up 1 base and J gave up 2 bases, with 9 bases separating them. The CDR3 sequence is CASSYFEGTGANVLTF. CDR3 coding DNA: TGTGCCAGCAGTTACTTTGAGGGCACTGGGGCCAACGTCCTGACTTTC.

This clone was seen more than once but under ten times. The chain links TRBV2 to TRBJ2-3; 8 nucleotides line up with TRBD2. With V trimmed by 8 bases and J by 3 bases, 10 bases remained unmatched. This CDR3 comprises 15 residues. Germline assignment: CDR1 SNHLY and CDR2 FYNNEI. CDR3 in amino acids: CASLVASGWTDTQYF. CDR3 DNA sequence: TGTGCCAGCCTCGTGGCTAGCGGGTGGACAGATACGCAGTATTTT. The full variable domain, with the rest looked up from reference TRBV2 and TRBJ2-3, is EPEVTQTPSHQVTQMGQEVILRCVPISNHLYFYWYRQILGQKVEFLVSFYNNEISEKSEIFDDQFSVERPDGSNFTLKIRSTKLEDSAMYFCASLVASGWTDTQYFGPGTRLTVL.